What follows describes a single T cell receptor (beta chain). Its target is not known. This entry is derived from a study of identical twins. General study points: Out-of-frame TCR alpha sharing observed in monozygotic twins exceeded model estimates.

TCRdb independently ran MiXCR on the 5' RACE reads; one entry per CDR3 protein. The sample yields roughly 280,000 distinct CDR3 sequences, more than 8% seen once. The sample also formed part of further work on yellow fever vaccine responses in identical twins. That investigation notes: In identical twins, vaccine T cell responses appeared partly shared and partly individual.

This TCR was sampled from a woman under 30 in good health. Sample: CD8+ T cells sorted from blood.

The CDR3 loop reads CASSLSRDLNTEAFF. The CDR3 region has the DNA TGTGCCAGCAGCTTGTCCAGAGATTTGAACACTGAAGCTTTCTTT. The chain uses TRBV5-5 and TRBJ1-1; D gene ambiguous. V was shortened by 1 base and J by 0 bases, with 10 bases between the two germline ends. Germline-derived CDR1 and CDR2 are SGHKS and YYEKEE (reference sequence). The CDR3 covers 15 residues. Using reference TRBV5-5 and TRBJ1-1 for the parts outside the CDR3, the full variable domain is DAGVTQSPTHLIKTRGQQVTLRCSPISGHKSVSWYQQVLGQGPQFIFQYYEKEERGRGNFPDRFSARQFPNYSSELNVNALLLGDSALYLCASSLSRDLNTEAFFGQGTRLTVV.